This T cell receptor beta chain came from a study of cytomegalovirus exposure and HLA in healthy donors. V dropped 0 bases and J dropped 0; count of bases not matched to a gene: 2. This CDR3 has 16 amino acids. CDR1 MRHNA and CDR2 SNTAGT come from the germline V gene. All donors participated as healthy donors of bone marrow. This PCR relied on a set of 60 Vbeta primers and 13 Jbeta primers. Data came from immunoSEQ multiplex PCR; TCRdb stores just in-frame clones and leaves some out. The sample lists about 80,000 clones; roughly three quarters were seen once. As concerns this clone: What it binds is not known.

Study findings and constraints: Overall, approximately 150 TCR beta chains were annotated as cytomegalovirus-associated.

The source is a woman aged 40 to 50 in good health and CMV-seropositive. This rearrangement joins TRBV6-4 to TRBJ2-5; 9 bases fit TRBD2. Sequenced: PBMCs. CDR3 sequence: CASSDSQRGDQETQYF. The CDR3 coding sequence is TGTGCCAGCAGTGACTCGCAGCGGGGGGACCAAGAGACCCAGTACTTC.